The clone carrying this T cell receptor (beta chain) is categorized as medium-sized (0.01 to 0.1%). The antigen remains unidentified. The sample belongs to a study of siplizumab effects on memory and regulatory T cells. General study findings and limits: Alloreactive sequences traceable to unstimulated CD4+ memory cells declined significantly under siplizumab. Unstimulated subsets contained matches for only a minor fraction of alloreactive clones. Confirmation was lacking for the suppressive function of proliferating Tregs derived from siplizumab cultures.

Germline V gene sequence: CDR1 MRHNA, CDR2 SNTAGT. The CDR3 runs to 14 residues. Trimming took 6 bases from V and 4 from J, leaving 15 bases between them. Per sample, the assay covered approximately 91,000 TCR templates. The assay was immunoSEQ multiplex PCR, and TCRdb's table has in-frame clones only and misses some. The sample includes roughly 75,000 clones, around 93% of them seen just once. The source is a human donor in good health. The sequencing input was CD8+ T cells sorted from blood. This chain uses TRBV6-4 with TRBJ1-1; D is ambiguous. CDR3 coding DNA: TGTGCCAGCAGACCGACTATCGGAGGCACTGAAGCTTTCTTT. Translating gives CASRPTIGGTEAFF.